Below, one T cell receptor beta chain is given with its context. Its antigen remains unknown. This entry belongs to a study of cytomegalovirus exposure and HLA in healthy donors. Overall study findings and caveats: The finding came from a later analysis; first-cohort TCR clusters tended to co-occur in the approximately 120 validation repertoires.

Method: immunoSEQ multiplex PCR; TCRdb's copy keeps in-frame clones and lacks some. The sample lists around 65,000 clones, nearly 95% occurring once. V lost 11 bases to trimming and J lost 7 bases; unmatched junction nucleotides: 9. This CDR3 region has 15 residues. Germline lookup yields CDR1 MNHNS and CDR2 SASEGT. This receptor was identified in a man younger than 35 in good health and CMV-seropositive. The source material was PBMCs. This chain connects TRBV6-1 to TRBJ2-1; TRBD2 aligns across 15 bases. DNA of the CDR3: TGTGCCGGTACGAGCGGGACTAGCGGGAGGAATGAGCAGTTCTTC. Its translation is CAGTSGTSGRNEQFF.